The 19 T cell receptor beta chains listed next were all sequenced from one sample in a study of T-cell reconstitution after alpha-beta-depleted transplantation in children. Unique molecular identifiers were incorporated into the prepared TCRbeta library. TCRdb passed the PCR reads through MiXCR, listing each CDR3 protein once. Of about 72,000 distinct CDR3 sequences in the sample, approximately 7.3% were seen once. The specimen comprised PBMCs from the stem cell graft donor, sampled from the stem cell graft. The receptors stem from a human donor who donated a stem cell graft to a child with acute lymphoblastic leukemia.

The rearrangement links TRBV27 to TRBJ1-2; D uncertain. This CDR3 spans 14 amino acids. Trimming pared 3 bases from V and 4 bases from J, leaving 12 bases between. From germline, CDR1 is MNHEY and CDR2 SMNVEV (reference sequence). The CDR3 nucleotides are TGTGCCAGCAGTTTTTTGGGCAGTATCTATGGCTACACCTTC. Translation gives CASSFLGSIYGYTF.

This clonotype was seen a few times. The V and J genes are TRBV7-2 and TRBJ2-3; 8 nucleotides line up with TRBD1. V lost 5 bases to trimming and J lost 2 bases; unmatched junction nucleotides: 6. The CDR3 has 15 amino acids. Germline assignment: CDR1 SGHTA and CDR2 FQGNSA. Here the CDR3 reads CASSGRTGNTDTQYF. The CDR3 DNA is TGTGCCAGCAGCGGGCGGACAGGGAACACAGATACGCAGTATTTT. Together with reference TRBV7-2 and TRBJ2-3, the CDR3 gives the full variable domain: GAGVSQSPSNKVTEKGKDVELRCDPISGHTALYWYRQSLGQGLEFLIYFQGNSAPDKSGLPSDRFSAERTGGSVSTLTIQRTQQEDSAVYLCASSGRTGNTDTQYFGPGTRLTVL.

This clonotype was seen a handful of times. The rearrangement uses TRBV20-1 and TRBJ1-1, with a possible D match to TRBD1 (6 bases). The germline V and J ends were trimmed by 5 bases and 4 bases, with 11 bases remaining between them. CDR3 size: 12 residues. Germline V gene lookup returns CDR1 DFQATT and CDR2 SNEGSKA (reference sequence). The CDR3 DNA follows: TGCAGTGCTGAAGGGGGGGGCACTGAAGCTTTCTTT. Encoded protein: CSAEGGGTEAFF.

This clonotype has ten or more counts. The V call is TRBV5-6, the J call TRBJ2-7, with TRBD1 identical over 8 bases. V trimming: 7 bases; J trimming: 7 bases; junction bases outside the gene matches: 4. Germline V gene data show CDR1 as SGHDT and CDR2 as YYEEEE. The CDR3 is made up of 11 amino acids. CDR3 in DNA: TGTGCCAGCCCCCGGACAGGGGAGCAGTACTTC. It is translated as CASPRTGEQYF.

This clonotype was recorded at least ten times. The J gene is TRBJ2-1, the V gene TRBV5-1; TRBD1 matches at 10 bases. V gave up 0 bases and J gave up 9 bases; unmatched junction bases: 3. Germline V lookup: CDR1 SGHRS, CDR2 YFSETQ. The CDR3 sequence is 14 residues long. Here the CDR3 reads CASSLGQGAGEQFF. Written as DNA, the CDR3 is TGCGCCAGCAGCTTGGGACAGGGGGCCGGTGAGCAGTTCTTC.

At least ten counts were recorded for this clonotype. V usage is TRBV11-2 and J usage is TRBJ2-2; no definite D call. This CDR3 has 15 amino acids. The V gene's germline CDR1 is SGHAT and CDR2 FQNNGV. V was cut by 5 bases and J by 4 bases, with 14 bases left in between. CDR3 region: CASSGRGRSTGELFF. The CDR3 DNA reads TGTGCCAGCAGCGGAAGAGGCAGGTCCACCGGGGAGCTGTTTTTT.

This clonotype was recorded many times. The chain recombines TRBV28 with TRBJ2-5, with D uncertain. The V and J ends lost 1 base and 2 bases respectively, with 5 bases between them. Germline values: CDR1 MDHEN, CDR2 SYDVKM. This CDR3 is 13 amino acids long. In DNA, the CDR3 is TGTGCCAGCAGTTTATACAGTCAAGAGACCCAGTACTTC. This encodes CASSLYSQETQYF.

This clonotype was seen many times. The chain uses TRBV27 and TRBJ1-1, with 7 bases fitting TRBD1. The CDR3 sequence is 17 residues long. Germline CDR1 and CDR2: MNHEY and SMNVEV (reference sequence). The V and J ends lost 1 base and 2 bases, in that order; junction bases with no gene match: 10. DNA of the CDR3: TGTGCCAGCAGTTTATTTGGAAGGGGACAGCAAAACACTGAAGCTTTCTTT. Translating gives CASSLFGRGQQNTEAFF.

This clonotype was found many times. The chain has TRBV5-1 and TRBJ1-1; TRBD1 aligns across 11 bases. This CDR3 has 20 residues. The ends lost 2 bases at V and 0 bases at J; junction bases unmatched: 15. The germline CDR1 and CDR2 sequences are SGHRS and YFSETQ. For the CDR3, the DNA is TGCGCCAGCAGCTTCGCCGGGACAGGGGGACGCCACTCCATGAACACTGAAGCTTTCTTT. It specifies CASSFAGTGGRHSMNTEAFF. The whole variable domain, remainder taken from reference TRBV5-1 and TRBJ1-1, is KAGVTQTPRYLIKTRGQQVTLSCSPISGHRSVSWYQQTPGQGLQFLFEYFSETQRNKGNFPGRFSGRQFSNSRSEMNVSTLELGDSALYLCASSFAGTGGRHSMNTEAFFGQGTRLTVV.

The V call is TRBV10-3, the J call TRBJ1-3, with a possible D match to TRBD1 (5 bases). The V end lost 8 bases, the J end lost 0 bases, and 20 bases lay between the germline ends. Germline V gene sequence: CDR1 ENHRY, CDR2 SYGVKD. This CDR3 is 17 amino acids long. CDR3 loop: CAISRDSLFASGNTIYF. The CDR3, as DNA: TGTGCCATCTCCCGGGACTCGCTATTTGCCTCTGGAAACACCATATATTTT.

Ten or more counts support this clonotype. The chain employs TRBV5-1 and TRBJ2-7; D possibly corresponds to TRBD1 (6 bases). Between the trimmed V and J ends, which lost 1 base and 6 bases, there was a span of 11 bases. The CDR3 runs to 13 residues. Germline V gene sequence: CDR1 SGHRS, CDR2 YFSETQ. CDR3 loop: CASSLLQGAEQYF. Here the CDR3 DNA reads TGCGCCAGCAGCTTGCTACAGGGTGCCGAGCAGTACTTC.

At least ten counts were recorded for this clonotype. The chain carries TRBV11-2 and TRBJ2-3; tentatively, D is TRBD2 (5 bases). V lost 4 bases to trimming and J lost 10 bases, with 15 bases between them. The germline CDR1 and CDR2 sequences are SGHAT and FQNNGV. The CDR3 has 13 residues. CDR3 in amino acids: CASSSLGRLAQYF. The CDR3 DNA reads TGTGCCAGCAGCTCACTAGGACGGTTAGCGCAGTATTTT.

This clonotype was recorded a few times. The chain uses TRBV12-3 or TRBV12-4 and TRBJ2-4; D is ambiguous. This CDR3 contains 15 residues. The V and J ends lost 6 bases and 0 bases respectively, with 12 bases between them. CDR3 in DNA: TGTGCCAGCAGGAAGACGGCTCTAGCCAAAAACATTCAGTACTTC. This sequence encodes CASRKTALAKNIQYF.

This clonotype came up many times. The CDR3 sequence: CASSYAVSYEQYF. The CDR3 region has the DNA TGTGCCAGCAGTTATGCAGTCTCCTACGAGCAGTACTTC. The J gene is TRBJ2-7, the V gene TRBV6-5; D gene uncertain. Trimming took off 3 bases at V and 0 bases at J, with 6 bases between the two ends. Germline CDR1 MNHEY, CDR2 SVGAGI. This CDR3 has 13 amino acids.

This clonotype was seen at least ten times. The V call is TRBV7-8, the J call TRBJ1-5; D ambiguous. The CDR3 length is 13 residues. The germline V gene has CDR1 SGHVS and CDR2 FQNEAQ. Trimming stripped 1 base from V and 6 bases from J, with 7 bases between. The CDR3 here is CASSLGVAQPQHF. The CDR3 DNA reads TGTGCCAGCAGCTTAGGCGTGGCTCAGCCCCAGCATTTT.

In this sample, this clonotype turned up once. The chain has TRBV4-2 and TRBJ1-2; the D is unclear. There are 12 residues in the CDR3. V was cut by 4 bases and J by 8 bases, with 11 bases left in between. Germline loops: CDR1 LGHNA, CDR2 YNFKEQ. The DNA for the CDR3 is TGTGCCAGCAGCCCTCGCCCCGACGGCTACACCTTC. Translated: CASSPRPDGYTF.

This clonotype was seen repeatedly, ten times or more. This chain uses TRBV25-1 with TRBJ2-2; D unresolved. Per the germline V gene, CDR1 is MGHDK and CDR2 is SYGVNS. The CDR3 runs 17 residues. V dropped 0 bases and J dropped 3 bases, with 14 bases sitting between them. The chain's CDR3 is CASSEYGRKFDTGELFF. The CDR3 nucleotides read TGTGCCAGCAGTGAATATGGACGGAAGTTTGACACCGGGGAGCTGTTTTTT.

This clonotype was recorded many times. The rearrangement joins TRBV6-6 to TRBJ2-2, with 8 bases lining up with TRBD2. The CDR3 spans 13 residues. Germline CDR1 reads MNHNY; CDR2 reads SVGAGI (reference sequence). V lost 6 bases, J lost 7 bases, and 4 bases stayed unmatched. The CDR3 here is CASRPLAGGELFF. Here the CDR3 DNA reads TGTGCCAGCAGGCCGCTAGCGGGCGGGGAGCTGTTTTTT.

In its sample, this clonotype was seen a few times. This rearrangement joins TRBV20-1 to TRBJ2-1, with TRBD2 matching over 9 bases. After removal of 3 bases from V and 0 bases from J, the junction contained 9 bases not matched to a gene. The CDR3 length is 17 residues. The germline V gene encodes CDR1 DFQATT and CDR2 SNEGSKA (reference sequence). CDR3 DNA sequence: TGCAGTGCTAGCCCACTAGCGGGCCTGAGCTCCTACAATGAGCAGTTCTTC. This gives the protein CSASPLAGLSSYNEQFF.